A single sample is the source of the 17 T cell receptor beta chains below, sequenced in a study of blood T cell repertoires in COVID-19. Produced via immunoSEQ multiplex PCR; TCRdb's table is partial and in-frame only. This sample has approximately 300,000 clones; 85% occur once, and the top ten carry around 1.8%. Sequencing input: PBMCs or T cells enriched from blood (not recorded which). Receptors were obtained from a woman younger than 45 who had been exposed to COVID-19.

The chain is built from TRBV5-1 and TRBJ2-1; 8 positions agree with TRBD2. The germline gives CDR1 SGHRS, CDR2 YFSETQ. The CDR3 covers 17 residues. J lost 2 bases, V lost 4 bases, and 11 bases had no gene match. In DNA, the CDR3 is TGCGCCAGCAGCATCGGACTAGCCCTACCTACCTACAATGAGCAGTTCTTC. Amino acids: CASSIGLALPTYNEQFF.

The chain has TRBV5-8 and TRBJ2-5, with 14 bases fitting TRBD2. This CDR3 has 17 residues. Unmatched junction bases numbered 8, after V lost 2 bases and J lost 5 bases. Germline CDR1 and CDR2: SGHTS and YDEGEE. The CDR3 DNA reads as TGTGCCAGCAGCTTCGCGGGGACTAGCGGGAGTTCGGAGACCCAGTACTTC. Protein: CASSFAGTSGSSETQYF.

This chain links TRBV28 with TRBJ1-5, with D uncertain. Germline CDR1 MDHEN, CDR2 SYDVKM. CDR3 length: 13 amino acids. V was cut by 3 bases and J by 7 bases, with 10 bases left in between. Written as DNA, the CDR3 is TGTGCCAGCAGTTTTTCCCCTTCGCAGCCCCAGCATTTT. It is translated as CASSFSPSQPQHF.

The CDR3 loop reads CASSPQSSGVTGNTIYF. The CDR3 DNA reads TGTGCCAGCAGCCCCCAATCGAGCGGGGTAACTGGAAACACCATATATTTT. V gene TRBV7-8 combines with J gene TRBJ1-3, with D hard to call. This CDR3 region has 17 residues. Trimming took off 5 bases at V and 2 bases at J, with 19 bases between the two ends. Germline V lookup: CDR1 SGHVS, CDR2 FQNEAQ.

This clone has only a few counts. J is TRBJ1-6 and V is TRBV19; TRBD1 matches at 9 bases. The V and J ends lost 4 bases and 8 bases, in that order; junction bases with no gene match: 9. CDR1 and CDR2 from the germline V gene are LNHDA and SQIVND (reference sequence). CDR3 size: 16 residues. The CDR3 sequence is CASSTGQGTYDSPLHF. The CDR3 DNA is TGTGCCAGTAGTACCGGACAGGGGACATACGATTCACCCCTCCACTTT.

V gene TRBV30 combines with J gene TRBJ1-6; 8 bases fit TRBD1. V shed 5 bases and J 9 bases; nucleotides not matched to a gene: 6. The CDR3 sequence is 13 residues long. The germline CDR1 and CDR2 sequences are GTSNPN and SVGIG (reference sequence). CDR3 in amino acids: CAWAGQGLSPLHF. The CDR3 DNA is TGTGCCTGGGCCGGACAGGGCCTTTCACCCCTCCACTTT.

The J gene is TRBJ1-4, the V gene TRBV18; tentatively, D is TRBD1 (5 bases). Trimming took 0 bases from V and 12 from J, leaving 14 bases between them. This CDR3 comprises 14 residues. Germline-derived CDR1 and CDR2 are KGHSH and LQKENI. The CDR3, as DNA: TGTGCCAGCTCACCACCGGAGTTTATAGGGGAACTGTTTTTT. Translating it yields CASSPPEFIGELFF.

V is TRBV7-2 and J is TRBJ2-7, with 10 positions matching TRBD2. Germline values: CDR1 SGHTA, CDR2 FQGNSA. The CDR3 is made up of 14 amino acids. Losses at the gene ends were 3 bases for V and 2 bases for J; bases not matched to a gene: 1. This chain's CDR3 is CASSFTSGAYEQYF. The CDR3 DNA reads TGTGCCAGCAGCTTTACTAGCGGGGCCTACGAGCAGTACTTC.

V usage is TRBV6-2 or TRBV6-3 and J usage is TRBJ1-1; no reliable D call. This CDR3 contains 14 residues. Deletions cut 5 bases from V and 0 bases from J, with 10 bases between. Germline assignment: CDR1 MNHEY and CDR2 SVGEGT. DNA of the CDR3: TGTGCCAGCAGTCTTATTGAGGTGAACACTGAAGCTTTCTTT. This sequence encodes CASSLIEVNTEAFF.

V usage is TRBV10-3 and J usage is TRBJ1-1; 12 bases match TRBD1. Germline V gene sequence: CDR1 ENHRY, CDR2 SYGVKD. V shed 11 bases, J shed 0 bases, and the junction held 10 bases outside the gene matches. CDR3 length equals 16 residues. The CDR3 loop is CAVSGTGGQMNTEAFF. The CDR3 DNA follows: TGTGCCGTTTCCGGGACAGGGGGCCAAATGAACACTGAAGCTTTCTTT.

J is TRBJ1-3 and V is TRBV27; tentatively, D is TRBD1 (6 bases). CDR1 and CDR2 (germline): MNHEY, SMNVEV (reference sequence). Trimming removed 2 bases at V and 1 base at J, with 9 bases between. CDR3 size: 15 residues. The CDR3 bases are TGTGCCAGCAGTTTAGAAGGGGGTTCTGGAAACACCATATATTTT. As protein: CASSLEGGSGNTIYF.

The V and J genes are TRBV25-1 and TRBJ2-2; 9 bases align to TRBD1. Trimming removed 6 bases from V and 9 bases from J; junction bases left unmatched: 5. This CDR3 contains 13 residues. The germline V gene has CDR1 MGHDK and CDR2 SYGVNS. CDR3 in amino acids: CASSTTGGRELFF. DNA of the CDR3: TGTGCCAGCAGCACTACAGGGGGCCGGGAGCTGTTTTTT. Using reference TRBV25-1 and TRBJ2-2 for the parts outside the CDR3, the full variable domain is EADIYQTPRYLVIGTGKKITLECSQTMGHDKMYWYQQDPGMELHLIHYSYGVNSTEKGDLSSESTVSRIRTEHFPLTLESARPSHTSQYLCASSTTGGRELFFGEGSRLTVL.

The J gene is TRBJ2-3, the V gene TRBV27; TRBD2 might be the D (6 bases). Between the trimmed V and J ends, which lost 4 bases and 12 bases, there was a span of 14 bases. The CDR3 length is 12 residues. Germline V gives CDR1 MNHEY, CDR2 SMNVEV (reference sequence). CDR3 sequence reads: CASSYPGAVQYF. The CDR3 nucleotides read TGTGCCAGCAGTTATCCGGGAGCAGTCCAGTATTTT.

The chain joins TRBV11-3 to TRBJ2-3; the D is unclear. V dropped 5 bases and J dropped 6 bases, with 9 bases sitting between them. Per germline, CDR1 SGHNT and CDR2 YENEEA. CDR3 length equals 12 residues. This CDR3 is CASSPIGDTQYF. The CDR3 DNA is TGTGCCAGCAGCCCGATCGGGGATACGCAGTATTTT.

The chain is built from TRBV28 and TRBJ1-1, with D perhaps matching TRBD1 (6 bases). This CDR3 is 14 amino acids long. The ends were cut back, 5 bases at V and 7 bases at J, with 17 bases in the middle. CDR1 is MDHEN, CDR2 SYDVKM, per germline. DNA of the CDR3: TGTGCCAGCAGTCCGGGGACATCCCGGGGTGAAGCTTTCTTT. It encodes CASSPGTSRGEAFF.

CDR3 sequence (DNA): TGTGCCAGCAGCTTCACCTCCAGGGAACCTGATGGCTACACCTTC. Translation gives CASSFTSREPDGYTF. V usage is TRBV7-8 and J usage is TRBJ1-2; the D gene is possibly TRBD1 (5 bases). Per germline, CDR1 SGHVS and CDR2 FQNEAQ. The CDR3 has 15 amino acids. Trimming removed 3 bases from V and 6 bases from J, with 17 bases in between.

V is TRBV28 and J is TRBJ2-5; D is unclear. The CDR3 contains 15 residues. The germline V and J ends were trimmed by 3 bases and 7 bases, with 18 bases remaining between them. CDR1 is MDHEN and CDR2 is SYDVKM in the germline V gene. The CDR3 sequence is CASSFSGYTSGTQYF. CDR3 nucleotides: TGTGCCAGCAGTTTTTCCGGGTATACGTCCGGGACCCAGTACTTC.